A single sample gave rise to the 26 T cell receptor beta chains below, sequenced in a study of blood T cells in healthy people across ages (dated by TCRdb to between 2015 and 2017). Preparation of the library involved 5' RACE. The sequencer was an Illumina HiSeq 2500. A second PCR of about 7 to 12 cycles was run with a J-beta primer mix and a sample-barcoded 5' primer. The public reads were reanalyzed by TCRdb: fastp trimming at Q25, MiXCR alignment, in-frame beta chains only. One record per CDR3 amino acid sequence lists the most common genes and DNA. The sample table records some 1.6 million distinct CDR3 sequences; roughly 32% of these occur just once. In total, the top ten clones hold about 11% of the sample. The sequenced sample was blood. Source of these receptors: a woman aged 25 to 39 in good health.

V gene TRBV29-1 combines with J gene TRBJ2-5; D might be TRBD1 or TRBD2, each matching 5 bases. From germline, CDR1 is SQVTM and CDR2 ANQGSEA. The CDR3 loop spans 15 amino acids. Between the trimmed V and J ends, which lost 1 base and 2 bases, there was a span of 14 bases. The CDR3 reads CSVEAGAIRQETQYF. In nucleotides, the CDR3 is TGCAGCGTTGAAGCCGGGGCCATCAGACAAGAGACCCAGTACTTC.

This clonotype was detected a few times. The chain employs TRBV5-1 and TRBJ2-7; tentative D call: TRBD2 (6 bases). In germline, CDR1 is SGHRS, CDR2 YFSETQ. The CDR3 has 13 amino acids. Trimming cost V 2 bases and J 6 bases, with 12 bases left between them. The CDR3 sequence is CASSFGGYGEQYF. The CDR3 DNA is TGCGCCAGCAGCTTCGGGGGTTACGGCGAGCAGTACTTC.

The V gene is TRBV2, the J gene TRBJ1-2; the match to TRBD1 covers 9 bases. Trimming took 2 bases from V and 4 from J; bases not matched to a gene: 2. The V gene's germline CDR1 is SNHLY and CDR2 FYNNEI. This CDR3 spans 14 amino acids. For the CDR3, the DNA is TGTGCCAGCAGTGAATCGACAGGGGGCTATGGCTACACCTTC. It yields the protein CASSESTGGYGYTF.

The rearrangement links TRBV14 to TRBJ1-6; no definite D call. The CDR3 extends over 14 amino acids. Germline V lookup: CDR1 SGHDN, CDR2 FVKESK. The ends were cut back, 0 bases at V and 10 bases at J, with 10 bases in the middle. CDR3 sequence reads: CASSQDFVGSPLHF. Here the CDR3 DNA reads TGTGCCAGCAGCCAAGATTTCGTCGGGTCACCCCTCCACTTT.

The chain has TRBV4-1 and TRBJ1-2; D unclear. V lost 4 bases to trimming and J lost 0 bases, with 12 bases between them. The V gene's germline CDR1 is MGHRA and CDR2 YSYEKL. CDR3 length: 15 residues. The CDR3 DNA sequence: TGCGCCAGCAGCCCCGCCGGGGAGACTAACTATGGCTACACCTTC. It specifies CASSPAGETNYGYTF.

The rearrangement joins TRBV2 to TRBJ1-3; 7 bases match TRBD1. This CDR3 comprises 14 residues. Per the germline V gene, CDR1 is SNHLY and CDR2 is FYNNEI. V lost 7 bases and J lost 1; bases outside the gene matches: 4. The CDR3 region has the DNA TGTGCCAGCACCTTGACAGGGTCTGGAAACACCATATATTTT. Translating it yields CASTLTGSGNTIYF.

A word on this clonotype: At one end, the junction sequence differs from germline, possibly due to a read error. The CDR3 region is CASSLSNLAGGPYERYF. DNA for the CDR3: TGTGCCAGCAGCTTAAGTAACTTAGCGGGGGGGCCTTACGAGCGGTACTTC. The V and J genes are TRBV7-3 and TRBJ2-7; 11 positions agree with TRBD2. Germline lookup yields CDR1 SGHTA and CDR2 FQGTGA. The CDR3 has 17 residues.

The chain couples TRBV6-2 or TRBV6-3 to TRBJ2-1; D might be TRBD1 (5 bases). Germline loops: CDR1 MNHEY, CDR2 SVGEGT. Trimming removed 7 bases at V and 2 bases at J, with 15 bases between. This CDR3 spans 15 amino acids. CDR3 in amino acids: CASKKETEAYNEQFF. The CDR3, as DNA: TGTGCCAGCAAAAAGGAGACAGAGGCCTACAATGAGCAGTTCTTC.

The CDR3 here is CICSGGGRSYGYTF. For the CDR3, the DNA is TGCATTTGCTCAGGGGGGGGGCGAAGTTATGGCTACACCTTC. The chain links TRBV20-1 to TRBJ1-2; 7 nucleotides agree with TRBD1. Germline assignment: CDR1 DFQATT and CDR2 SNEGSKA (reference sequence). The CDR3 is made up of 14 amino acids.

There are a few counts of this clonotype. This chain links TRBV12-3 or TRBV12-4 with TRBJ2-5, with D uncertain. The CDR3 has 16 amino acids. The germline V and J ends were trimmed by 6 bases and 0 bases, with 17 bases remaining between them. This CDR3 reads CASRSLLGRDQETQYF. The CDR3, as DNA: TGTGCCAGCAGATCCCTCCTGGGTCGCGACCAAGAGACCCAGTACTTC.

The table lists this clonotype with a few counts. The chain uses TRBV12-3 or TRBV12-4 and TRBJ2-2; D tentatively reads TRBD1 or TRBD2 (5 bases each). Between the trimmed V and J ends, which lost 6 bases and 1 base, there was a span of 12 bases. This CDR3 spans 15 amino acids. CDR3 sequence: CASSPGRWNTGELFF. CDR3 DNA: TGTGCCAGCAGCCCGGGACGGTGGAACACCGGGGAGCTGTTTTTT.

The genes are TRBV20-1 and TRBJ2-1, with a possible D match to TRBD1 (6 bases). From germline, CDR1 is DFQATT and CDR2 SNEGSKA (reference sequence). This CDR3 is built from 15 residues. Trimming cost V 4 bases and J 7 bases, with 20 bases left between them. The CDR3 DNA is TGCAGTGCTATCGGTTTTGGGGGCTCGGGAAATGAGCAGTTCTTC. This gives the protein CSAIGFGGSGNEQFF.

This clonotype was seen repeatedly, ten times or more. The V call is TRBV6-2 or TRBV6-3, the J call TRBJ2-7; tentative D call: TRBD1 (6 bases). V dropped 4 bases and J dropped 9 bases, with 19 bases sitting between them. Germline V lookup: CDR1 MNHEY, CDR2 SVGEGT. The CDR3 runs to 14 residues. For the CDR3, the DNA is TGTGCCAGCAGTTTCCCGGACAGTTCTAGGCGGCAGTACTTC. Translation gives CASSFPDSSRRQYF.

The rearrangement links TRBV7-2 to TRBJ1-5; D call uncertain. CDR1 is SGHTA, CDR2 FQGNSA, per germline. V was trimmed by 3 bases and J by 6 bases, leaving 12 bases between them. This CDR3 comprises 14 residues. In DNA, the CDR3 is TGTGCCAGCAGCTTCGACCGAACGGCTCAGCCCCAGCATTTT. It encodes CASSFDRTAQPQHF.

The DNA for the CDR3 is TGTGCCAGCAGCTTAGCTACAGGTAGCGATAACTATGGCTACACCTTC. Its translation: CASSLATGSDNYGYTF. J is TRBJ1-2 and V is TRBV7-9, with D possibly TRBD1 on 5 matching bases. CDR1 and CDR2 (germline): SEHNR, FQNEAQ (reference sequence). The CDR3 totals 16 residues. V was pared by 0 bases and J by 1 base, with 12 bases between.

There are many counts of this clonotype. The rearrangement links TRBV20-1 to TRBJ2-7, with D perhaps being TRBD1 or TRBD2 (5 bases each). The CDR3 is 15 residues long. V was pared by 4 bases and J by 3 bases, with 19 bases between. Germline CDR1 is DFQATT and CDR2 is SNEGSKA (reference sequence). CDR3 DNA sequence: TGCAGTGCTATCCCCGGGACCCCGAAACTCTACGAGCAGTACTTC. This codes for CSAIPGTPKLYEQYF.

This clonotype was detected once. This chain connects TRBV3-1 to TRBJ1-3; TRBD1 might be the D (5 bases). The ends were cut back, 1 base at V and 0 bases at J, with 7 bases in the middle. The germline V gene has CDR1 LGHDT and CDR2 YNNKEL (reference sequence). This CDR3 region has 15 residues. The CDR3 region is CASSQGGNSGNTIYF. The CDR3 nucleotides read TGTGCCAGCAGCCAAGGGGGGAACTCTGGAAACACCATATATTTT.

This chain connects TRBV6-6 to TRBJ2-7, with TRBD2 matching 7 bases. The CDR3 runs 15 residues. CDR1 is MNHNY and CDR2 is SVGAGI in the germline V gene (reference sequence). V was clipped by 6 bases and J by 0 bases; unmatched bases: 8. The CDR3, as DNA: TGTGCCAGCAGCCCAACTAGCGACAGCTCCTACGAGCAGTACTTC. It translates to CASSPTSDSSYEQYF.

This clonotype has just one count. The chain is built from TRBV9 and TRBJ2-4; TRBD2 aligns across 7 bases. With the DNA end fitting TRBJ2-5 better, the J assignment may be wrong. The CDR3 is 15 amino acids. Germline CDR1 is SGDLS and CDR2 is YYNGEE. CDR3 residues: CASSSTPWGGETQYF. CDR3 DNA sequence: TGTGCCAGCAGCTCCACCCCCTGGGGGGGAGAGACCCAGTACTTC.

This clonotype came up many times. This sequence joins TRBV7-2 and TRBJ2-7; 13 nucleotides line up with TRBD2. J was trimmed by 4 bases and V by 2 bases; bases with no gene match: 5. This CDR3 comprises 16 residues. Germline V gene lookup returns CDR1 SGHTA and CDR2 FQGNSA. CDR3 in amino acids: CASSLTSGRGRYEQYF. CDR3 DNA: TGTGCCAGCAGCTTAACTAGCGGGAGGGGGCGATACGAGCAGTACTTC.

The chain is built from TRBV11-2 and TRBJ2-7; D is unclear. Looked up from germline, CDR1 is SGHAT and CDR2 is FQNNGV. The V end was cut by 0 bases, the J end by 3 bases, with 6 bases between. This CDR3 has 13 amino acids. CDR3 DNA sequence: TGTGCCAGCAGCTTAGATATGAACTACGAGCAGTACTTC. It is translated as CASSLDMNYEQYF.

This rearrangement joins TRBV27 to TRBJ2-5, with D perhaps TRBD1 (6 bases). CDR1 and CDR2 (germline): MNHEY, SMNVEV (reference sequence). Trimming removed 3 bases at V and 11 bases at J, with 25 bases between. This CDR3 comprises 16 residues. Here the CDR3 reads CASSFIAASGWDKQYF. CDR3 coding DNA: TGTGCCAGCAGTTTCATCGCCGCCTCTGGGTGGGACAAGCAGTACTTC.

This clonotype was picked up a small number of times. The genes are TRBV5-1 and TRBJ2-1; 9 bases line up with TRBD2. Germline CDR1 is SGHRS and CDR2 is YFSETQ. The CDR3 covers 14 residues. Germline trimming cut 0 bases from V and 10 bases from J; bases unmatched to any gene: 5. This chain's CDR3 is CASSLAGGGAEQFF. CDR3 DNA: TGCGCCAGCAGCTTGGCCGGCGGGGGGGCGGAGCAGTTCTTC.

In regard to this clonotype: The junction shows a germline mismatch at one end, possibly a read error. V and J are TRBV9 and TRBJ2-1; 8 nucleotides line up with TRBD2. This CDR3 region has 15 residues. Germline V gene lookup returns CDR1 SGDLS and CDR2 YYNGEE. CDR3 sequence (DNA): TGTGCCAGCAGCACACTAGCGGCCTCCCACAATGAGCAGTTCTTC. Translation gives CASSTLAASHNEQFF.

This clonotype was detected a few times. The genes are TRBV5-1 and TRBJ2-1; 9 bases are a match to TRBD1. There are 15 residues in the CDR3. Looked up from germline, CDR1 is SGHRS and CDR2 is YFSETQ. J lost 5 bases, V lost 6 bases, and 9 bases had no gene match. CDR3 sequence: CASNPRQGGHNEQFF. CDR3 nucleotides: TGCGCCAGCAACCCCCGACAGGGGGGACACAATGAGCAGTTCTTC.

This clonotype was detected ten times or more. V and J are TRBV7-2 and TRBJ2-6; D unclear. V was clipped by 6 bases and J by 0 bases, with 9 bases between them. From germline, CDR1 is SGHTA and CDR2 FQGNSA. This CDR3 has 15 amino acids. The CDR3, as DNA: TGTGCCAGCAGTTTTAGGAGCTCTGGGGCCAACGTCCTGACTTTC. Protein product: CASSFRSSGANVLTF.